This TCR beta chain was observed in a study of T cell clonality in common variable immunodeficiency. Regarding the study as a whole: CVID subjects shared fewer TCRbeta clones than healthy controls did. Common variable immunodeficiency TCR beta sequences reportedly had fewer deletions and N-nucleotide insertions.

This clone was recorded many times. Its antigen is as yet unknown. The missing CDR3 end, 3 residues past where the read stops, is filled in from the germline J gene. V dropped 0 bases and J dropped 4; count of bases not matched to a gene: 6. Germline loops: CDR1 SGHRS, CDR2 YFSETQ. This CDR3 is built from 15 residues. For at least one year, all CVID subjects received replacement immunoglobulin. Blood came from CVID subjects not ill and not taking immunomodulatory or immunosuppressive medication. Each donor provided roughly 4.5 to 8.5 ml of heparinized whole blood. Only in-frame clones appear in the TCRdb table, and some are missing; sequencing was by immunoSEQ multiplex PCR. In total the sample includes roughly 42,000 clones, none of them seen once.

This chain joins TRBV5-1 and TRBJ1-1, with TRBD1 identical over 7 bases. The sample comprised peripheral blood mononuclear cells. This receptor was obtained from a human donor with common variable immunodeficiency. The CDR3 here is CASSLDRGWGTEAFF. CDR3 DNA (partial): TGCGCCAGCAGCTTGGACAGGGGCTGGGGCACTGAA.